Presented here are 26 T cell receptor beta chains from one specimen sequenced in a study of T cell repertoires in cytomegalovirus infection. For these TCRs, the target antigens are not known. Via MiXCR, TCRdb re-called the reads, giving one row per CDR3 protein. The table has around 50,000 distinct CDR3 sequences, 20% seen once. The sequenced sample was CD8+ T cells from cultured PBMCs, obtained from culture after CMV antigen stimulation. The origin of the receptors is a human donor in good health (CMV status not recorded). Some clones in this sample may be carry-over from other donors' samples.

The CDR3 region has the DNA TGTGCCAGCAAAGGTGGAGGGAACTCCTACAATGAGCAGTTCTTC. It codes for CASKGGGNSYNEQFF. The rearrangement uses TRBV6-5 and TRBJ2-1; D is possibly TRBD2 (6 bases). This CDR3 has 15 amino acids. V shed 7 bases and J shed 0 bases, with 13 bases lying between them. Germline CDR1 reads MNHEY; CDR2 reads SVGAGI.

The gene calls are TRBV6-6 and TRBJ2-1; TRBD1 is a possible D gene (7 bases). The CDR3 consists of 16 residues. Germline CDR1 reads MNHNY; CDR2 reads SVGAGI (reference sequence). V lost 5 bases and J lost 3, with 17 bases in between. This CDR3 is CASSETAGGFYNEQFF. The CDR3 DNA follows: TGTGCCAGCAGTGAGACGGCAGGGGGGTTCTACAATGAGCAGTTCTTC.

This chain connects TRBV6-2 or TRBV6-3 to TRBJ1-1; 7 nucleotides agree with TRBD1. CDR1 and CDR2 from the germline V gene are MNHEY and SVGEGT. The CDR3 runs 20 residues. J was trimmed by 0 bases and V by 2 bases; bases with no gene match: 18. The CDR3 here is CASSYLRGVGTANMNTEAFF. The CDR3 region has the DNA TGTGCCAGCAGTTACCTCAGGGGGGTTGGGACAGCCAACATGAACACTGAAGCTTTCTTT.

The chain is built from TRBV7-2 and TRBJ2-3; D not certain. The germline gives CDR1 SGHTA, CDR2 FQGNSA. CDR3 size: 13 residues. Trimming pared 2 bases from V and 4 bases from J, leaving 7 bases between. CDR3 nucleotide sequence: TGTGCCAGCAGCTTACCGGCTGCAGATACGCAGTATTTT. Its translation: CASSLPAADTQYF.

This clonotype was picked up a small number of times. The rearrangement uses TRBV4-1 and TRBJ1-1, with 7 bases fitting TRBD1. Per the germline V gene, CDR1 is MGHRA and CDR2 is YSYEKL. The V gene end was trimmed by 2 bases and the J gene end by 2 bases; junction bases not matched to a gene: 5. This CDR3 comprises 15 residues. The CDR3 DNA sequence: TGCGCCAGCAGCCAACACAGGGGAACCAACACTGAAGCTTTCTTT. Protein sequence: CASSQHRGTNTEAFF.

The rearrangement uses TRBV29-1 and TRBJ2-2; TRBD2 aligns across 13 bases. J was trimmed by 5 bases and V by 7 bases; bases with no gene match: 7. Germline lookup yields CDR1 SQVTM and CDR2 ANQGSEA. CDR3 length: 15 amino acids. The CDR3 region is CSAKLAGGHTGELFF. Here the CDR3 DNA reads TGCAGCGCTAAACTAGCGGGGGGGCATACCGGGGAGCTGTTTTTT.

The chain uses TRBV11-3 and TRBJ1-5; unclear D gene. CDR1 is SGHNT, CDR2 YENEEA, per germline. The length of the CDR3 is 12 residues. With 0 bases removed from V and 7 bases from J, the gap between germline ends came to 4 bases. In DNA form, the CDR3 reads TGTGCCAGCAGCTTAGATCCCCAGCCCCAGCATTTT. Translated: CASSLDPQPQHF.

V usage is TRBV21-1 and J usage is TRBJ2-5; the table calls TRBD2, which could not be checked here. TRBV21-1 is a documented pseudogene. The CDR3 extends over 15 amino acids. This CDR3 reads CASSILAGVRETQYF. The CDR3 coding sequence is TGTGCCAGCAGCATCTTAGCGGGAGTGAGGGAGACCCAGTACTTC.

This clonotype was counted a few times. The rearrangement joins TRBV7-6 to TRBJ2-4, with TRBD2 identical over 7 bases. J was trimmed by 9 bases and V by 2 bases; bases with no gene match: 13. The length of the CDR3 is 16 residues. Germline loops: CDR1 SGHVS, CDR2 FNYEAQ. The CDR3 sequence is CASSLSPQRGVSIQYF. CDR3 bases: TGTGCCAGCAGCTTATCCCCACAGCGGGGAGTTAGCATTCAGTACTTC.

The CDR3 region is CASSLDMSRGEKLFF. CDR3 in DNA: TGTGCCAGCAGCTTAGATATGTCCAGGGGTGAAAAACTGTTTTTT. The genes are TRBV11-2 and TRBJ1-4, with D tentatively TRBD1 (6 bases). The CDR3 consists of 15 residues. V lost 0 bases, J lost 7 bases, and 12 bases lay in between. Per the germline V gene, CDR1 is SGHAT and CDR2 is FQNNGV. Based on the CDR3 plus reference TRBV11-2 and TRBJ1-4, the full variable domain is EAGVAQSPRYKIIEKRQSVAFWCNPISGHATLYWYQQILGQGPKLLIQFQNNGVVDDSQLPKDRFSAERLKGVDSTLKIQPAKLEDSAVYLCASSLDMSRGEKLFFGSGTQLSVL.

The CDR3 sequence is CSARGLGSGNQPQHF. In DNA form, the CDR3 reads TGCAGTGCTAGAGGCTTAGGGTCGGGCAATCAGCCCCAGCATTTT. J is TRBJ1-5 and V is TRBV20-1; D unclear. Looked up from germline, CDR1 is DFQATT and CDR2 is SNEGSKA (reference sequence). Trimming removed 1 base from V and 2 bases from J, with 12 bases in between. The CDR3 is made up of 15 amino acids.

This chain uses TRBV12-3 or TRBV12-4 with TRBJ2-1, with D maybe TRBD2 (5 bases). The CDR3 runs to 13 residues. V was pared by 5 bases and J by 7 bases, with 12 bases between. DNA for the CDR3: TGTGCCAGCAGTGCGGCGGGCGGGAATGAGCAGTTCTTC. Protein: CASSAAGGNEQFF.

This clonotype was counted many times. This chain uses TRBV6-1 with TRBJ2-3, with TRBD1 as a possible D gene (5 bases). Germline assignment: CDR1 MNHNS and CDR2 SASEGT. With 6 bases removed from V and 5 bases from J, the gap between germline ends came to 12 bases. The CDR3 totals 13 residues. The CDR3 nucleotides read TGTGCCAGCAGCTGGCAGGGTGAAGATACGCAGTATTTT. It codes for CASSWQGEDTQYF.

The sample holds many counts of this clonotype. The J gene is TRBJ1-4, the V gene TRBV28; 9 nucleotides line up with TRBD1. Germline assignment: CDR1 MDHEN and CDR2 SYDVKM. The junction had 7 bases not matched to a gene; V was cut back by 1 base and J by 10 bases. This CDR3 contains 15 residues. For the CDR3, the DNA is TGTGCCAGCAGTTTATCTGGGACAGGGATGGCAAAACTGTTTTTT. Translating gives CASSLSGTGMAKLFF. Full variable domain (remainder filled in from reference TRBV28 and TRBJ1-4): DVKVTQSSRYLVKRTGEKVFLECVQDMDHENMFWYRQDPGLGLRLIYFSYDVKMKEKGDIPEGYSVSREKKERFSLILESASTNQTSMYLCASSLSGTGMAKLFFGSGTQLSVL.

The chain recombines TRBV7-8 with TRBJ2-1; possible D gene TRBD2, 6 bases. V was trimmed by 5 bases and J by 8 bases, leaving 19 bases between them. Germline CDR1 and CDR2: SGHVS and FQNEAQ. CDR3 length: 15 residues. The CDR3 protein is CASSHPGLGWDEQFF. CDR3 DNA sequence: TGTGCCAGCAGCCACCCGGGACTGGGGTGGGATGAGCAGTTCTTC.

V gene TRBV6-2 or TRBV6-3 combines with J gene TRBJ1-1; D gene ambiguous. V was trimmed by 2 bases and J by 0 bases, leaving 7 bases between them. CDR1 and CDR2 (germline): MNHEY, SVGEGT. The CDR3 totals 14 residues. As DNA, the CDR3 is TGTGCCAGCAGTTACGCCCATCTGAACACTGAAGCTTTCTTT. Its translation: CASSYAHLNTEAFF.

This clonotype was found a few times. Here the CDR3 DNA reads TGTGCCAGCAGTTTGACAGCTTACGAGCAGTACTTC. It translates to CASSLTAYEQYF. This chain joins TRBV6-2 or TRBV6-3 and TRBJ2-7, with D perhaps matching TRBD1 (5 bases). CDR1 MNHEY and CDR2 SVGEGT come from the germline V gene. V dropped 4 bases and J dropped 4 bases, with 8 bases sitting between them. There are 12 residues in the CDR3.

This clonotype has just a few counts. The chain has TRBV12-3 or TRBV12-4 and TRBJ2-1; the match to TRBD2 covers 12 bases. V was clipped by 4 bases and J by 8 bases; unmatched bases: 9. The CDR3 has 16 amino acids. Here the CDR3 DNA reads TGTGCCAGCAGTTCCCCCACTAGCGGGGGGCAGGATGAGCAGTTCTTC. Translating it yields CASSSPTSGGQDEQFF.

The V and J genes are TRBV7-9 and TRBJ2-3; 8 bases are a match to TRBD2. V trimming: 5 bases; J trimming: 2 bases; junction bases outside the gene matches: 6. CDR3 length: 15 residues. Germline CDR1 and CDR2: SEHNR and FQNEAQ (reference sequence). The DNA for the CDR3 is TGTGCCAGCAGCACGGCGGGAGGAAACACAGATACGCAGTATTTT. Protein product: CASSTAGGNTDTQYF.

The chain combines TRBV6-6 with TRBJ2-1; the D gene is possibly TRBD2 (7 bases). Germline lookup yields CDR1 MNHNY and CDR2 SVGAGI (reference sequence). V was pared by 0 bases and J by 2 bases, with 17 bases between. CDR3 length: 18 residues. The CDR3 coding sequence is TGTGCCAGCAGTTACTCGAGTACCAGCGGGACACCCTACAATGAGCAGTTCTTC. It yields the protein CASSYSSTSGTPYNEQFF.

CDR3 nucleotides: TGTGCCAGCAGCTTGCGAGGGGGGCGGTACGAGCAGTACTTC. This gives the protein CASSLRGGRYEQYF. The genes are TRBV11-2 and TRBJ2-7, with D perhaps being TRBD1 or TRBD2 (6 bases each). The CDR3 has 14 amino acids. Germline V gene lookup returns CDR1 SGHAT and CDR2 FQNNGV. The germline V and J ends were trimmed by 3 bases and 4 bases, with 13 bases remaining between them.

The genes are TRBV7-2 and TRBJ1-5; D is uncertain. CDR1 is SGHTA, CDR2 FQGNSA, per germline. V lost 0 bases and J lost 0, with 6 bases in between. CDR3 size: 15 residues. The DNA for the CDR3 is TGTGCCAGCAGCTTAGCAGGTTATAGCAATCAGCCCCAGCATTTT. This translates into CASSLAGYSNQPQHF.

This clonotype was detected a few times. DNA of the CDR3: TGTGCCAGCAGCTACGGACCCTACGAGCAGTACTTC. Protein sequence: CASSYGPYEQYF. V is TRBV7-2 and J is TRBJ2-7; D remains unclear. Germline assignment: CDR1 SGHTA and CDR2 FQGNSA. V was clipped by 4 bases and J by 2 bases, with 6 bases between them. CDR3 size: 12 residues.

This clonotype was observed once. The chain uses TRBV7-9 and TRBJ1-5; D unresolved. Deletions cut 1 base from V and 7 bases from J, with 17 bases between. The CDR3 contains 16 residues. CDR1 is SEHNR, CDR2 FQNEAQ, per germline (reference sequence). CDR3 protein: CASSLVKAGLSQPQHF. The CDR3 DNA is TGTGCCAGCAGCTTAGTTAAGGCTGGGCTAAGCCAGCCCCAGCATTTT.

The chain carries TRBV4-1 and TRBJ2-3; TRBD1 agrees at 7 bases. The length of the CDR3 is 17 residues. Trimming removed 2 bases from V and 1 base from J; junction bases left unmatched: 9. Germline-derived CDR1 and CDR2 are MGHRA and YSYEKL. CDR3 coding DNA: TGCGCCAGCAGCCAAATAGCATCAGGACAGGGCACAGATACGCAGTATTTT. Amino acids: CASSQIASGQGTDTQYF.

The CDR3 loop is CASSLNEGQRPETQYF. In DNA form, the CDR3 reads TGTGCCAGCAGCTTAAATGAGGGGCAACGACCTGAAACGCAGTATTTT. V and J are TRBV7-2 and TRBJ2-3; perhaps D is TRBD1 or TRBD2 (5 bases each). The CDR3 contains 16 residues. Germline values: CDR1 SGHTA, CDR2 FQGNSA. The V end lost 2 bases, the J end lost 9 bases, and 21 bases lay between the germline ends.